This entry concerns a single TCR beta chain. The data were obtained in a study of patients and donors after allogeneic stem cell transplantation. Germline V gives CDR1 DFQATT, CDR2 SNEGSKA (reference sequence). The CDR3 spans 13 residues. V was shortened by 6 bases and J by 1 base, with 12 bases between the two germline ends. TCRdb analysed the RT-PCR reads with MiXCR anew, one entry per CDR3 protein. Of some 230,000 distinct CDR3 sequences listed, approximately 14% are singletons. The sample was blood, either unsorted or a sorted T cell fraction (not recorded which). This receptor was obtained from a human donor who was either an allogeneic HSCT recipient or a stem cell or donor lymphocyte infusion donor (not recorded which). It is not recorded whose cells these are; they may come from a transplant donor. This sequence joins TRBV20-1 and TRBJ2-5; D might be TRBD1 or TRBD2, each matching 5 bases. The CDR3 spells CSAIPGAQETQYF. The CDR3 DNA reads as TGCAGTGCGATACCCGGGGCCCAAGAGACCCAGTACTTC.